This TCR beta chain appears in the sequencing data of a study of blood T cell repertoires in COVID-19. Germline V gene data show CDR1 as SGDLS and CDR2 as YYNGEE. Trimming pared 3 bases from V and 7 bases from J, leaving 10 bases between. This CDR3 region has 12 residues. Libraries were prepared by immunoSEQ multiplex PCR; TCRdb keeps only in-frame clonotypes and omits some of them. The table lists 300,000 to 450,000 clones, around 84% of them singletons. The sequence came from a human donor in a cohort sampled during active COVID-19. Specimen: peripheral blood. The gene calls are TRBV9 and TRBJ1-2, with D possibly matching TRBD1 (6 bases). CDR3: CASSAGEVGYTF. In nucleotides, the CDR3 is TGTGCCAGCAGCGCAGGGGAAGTTGGCTACACCTTC.